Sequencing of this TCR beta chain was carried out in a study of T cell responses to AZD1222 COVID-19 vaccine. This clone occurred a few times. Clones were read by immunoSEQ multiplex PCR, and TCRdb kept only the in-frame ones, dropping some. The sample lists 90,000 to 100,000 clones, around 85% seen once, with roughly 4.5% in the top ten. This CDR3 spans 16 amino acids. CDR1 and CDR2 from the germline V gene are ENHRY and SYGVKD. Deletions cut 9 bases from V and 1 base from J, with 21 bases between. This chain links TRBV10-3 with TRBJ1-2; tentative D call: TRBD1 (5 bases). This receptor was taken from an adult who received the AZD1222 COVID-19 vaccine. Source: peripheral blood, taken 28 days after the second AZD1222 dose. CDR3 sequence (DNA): TGTGCCATATCATATGACCCAGGGTTGGATAACTATGGCTACACCTTC. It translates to CAISYDPGLDNYGYTF.